This entry describes one T cell receptor (beta chain). What this receptor recognizes is not known. Since a much larger clone is just one base distant, this may be a read error. This entry comes from a study of tumor-infiltrating lymphocytes in primary liver carcinoma (dated by TCRdb to about 2017). In the study overall: Four to six patients with histopathologically diagnosed primary liver carcinoma underwent surgical resection in China between late 2015 and early 2016. For each liver tumor, the study sampled five regions along with adjacent normal tissue and blood, and applied TCRbeta repertoire sequencing, expression microarrays and whole-exome sequencing. Each sample produced about 3.5 to 7.13 million productive TCRbeta reads, and read depth showed no significant difference between tissue types. A total of about 35 specimens from 5 patients went through TCRbeta repertoire sequencing, namely 25 tumor regions, 5 adjacent noncancerous liver tissues and 5 peripheral blood samples. Tumors of the five patients were stage T1-T3 N0M0 with maximum diameters of roughly 4.2 to 11 cm. Of the five patients, three men and two women aged 30 to 69 years, four had hepatocellular carcinoma and one had combined HCC and intrahepatic cholangiocarcinoma. High reproducibility was observed for the technical replicate repertoires, with mean shared-clone rates around 0.9 and correlation coefficients above 0.95.

A constant-region primer and ProtoScript II reverse transcriptase were used to reverse-transcribe TCRbeta-specific cDNA from roughly 480 ng total RNA. Construction of the TCRbeta libraries relied on three nested rounds of multiplex PCR, following a slightly modified ARM-PCR procedure. Each of the first two PCR rounds ran for approximately 10 cycles and used multiplex TRBV1-TRBV30 forward primers together with a Cbeta reverse primer. Sample barcodes and Illumina adapters were added in a final 25-cycle PCR using Deep VentR polymerase. Amplicons of 200-500 bp were gel-purified with a QIAquick gel extraction kit before sequencing. TCRbeta amplicons were sequenced on an Illumina HiSeq 2500 with 250-bp paired-end reads. The original pipeline was this. Quality trimming of reads was performed with Trimmomatic v0.33, and paired reads were merged with FLASH v1.2.11 so that full CDR3 sequences could be recovered. MiGEC v1.2.1b assigned V, D and J germline segments to the rearranged TCRbeta sequences. VDJtools v1.0.0 computed clonotype statistics and Shannon-Wiener diversity indices. Except for diversity analysis, only the 250 most abundant clonotypes of each sample were used in subsequent analyses to reduce sampling bias. The public reads were reanalyzed by TCRdb: fastp trimming at Q25, MiXCR alignment, in-frame beta chains only. Records with the same CDR3 protein are collapsed into one entry carrying the most frequent genes and DNA. These V and J calls rely on TCRdb rather than the paper's analysis. The sample table holds 310,000 or so distinct CDR3 sequences, of which roughly three fifths were seen once. Together, the top ten hold about 18% of the sample.

Blood RNA was extracted from unsorted whole blood with TRIzol reagent; germline DNA came from the DNeasy Blood & Tissue kit. At the time of sampling, the patients had chronic HBV infection and had not received any treatment. Before surgery, approximately 3.7 milliliters of peripheral blood were drawn into K2EDTA tubes. Study-level results and caveats: Comparison of CD4+ and CD8+ T cell repertoires was precluded by the use of bulk unsorted samples. Repertoire overlap was found to be higher between tumor regions (mean approximately 35%) than between tumor-adjacent (about 17%) or tumor-blood (about 14%) pairs, consistent with antigen-driven expansion. The top 250 clones made up a significantly larger repertoire fraction in tumors than in blood (p = 0.039). Because sequencing covered only the TCR beta chain and unpaired alpha chains were not captured, true repertoire diversity is likely underestimated. Only a few patients were included in the study, and the authors note that the findings should be validated in a larger study.

Reading from cysteine to phenylalanine, the CDR3 counts 13 amino acids. Only the CDR3 DNA is retained, 39 bases long and in frame from the first base. CDR1 and CDR2 (LGHNA, YSLEER) derive from the germline V gene. Sample: peripheral blood. The chain links TRBV4-3 with TRBJ2-7; TRBD2 is perhaps the D gene, given 6 matching bases. The receptor comes from a woman under 40 with primary liver carcinoma and hepatitis B virus infection. The CDR3 protein sequence reads: CANSQAGGNEQYF. The DNA is TGCGCCAACAGCCAAGCGGGTGGGAACGAGCAGTACTTC.